A single sample gave rise to the 2 T cell receptor beta chains below, sequenced in a study of CD8+CD57+ T cells in acquired aplastic anemia. The sequenced patients had an expansion of CD8+CD57+ cells seen by flow cytometry. It was genomic DNA that served as the template for profiling TCR beta VDJ and CDR3. TCRdb re-called the reads through MiXCR, storing one row per CDR3 protein. The sample lists 450,000 to 600,000 distinct CDR3 sequences, around 30% occurring once. Material for sequencing was sorted CD4+, CD8+, or CD8+CD57+ T cells (not recorded which) from PBMCs. The receptors were gathered from a human donor with aplastic anemia.

This clonotype came up many times. CDR3 amino acids: CSAQRTVSYEQYF. As DNA, the CDR3 is TGCAGTGCTCAGCGGACAGTTTCCTACGAGCAGTACTTC. The chain joins TRBV20-1 to TRBJ2-7, with D possibly TRBD1 on 6 matching bases. The CDR3 is 13 amino acids. Germline loops: CDR1 DFQATT, CDR2 SNEGSKA (reference sequence). With 5 bases removed from V and 1 base from J, the gap between germline ends came to 12 bases.

The chain recombines TRBV20-1 with TRBJ2-2, with TRBD1 matching 10 bases. After removal of 2 bases from V and 6 bases from J, the junction contained 9 bases not matched to a gene. The CDR3 extends over 16 amino acids. Germline lookup yields CDR1 DFQATT and CDR2 SNEGSKA (reference sequence). The CDR3 region has the DNA TGCAGTGCTAGACATACCGGGACAGGGGATTCCGGGGAGCTGTTTTTT. Amino acid sequence: CSARHTGTGDSGELFF.